This paragraph reports one T cell receptor beta chain. The antigen remains unidentified. In germline, CDR1 is MNHEY, CDR2 SMNVEV (reference sequence). The CDR3 spans 15 residues. V was clipped by 3 bases and J by 0 bases, with 9 bases between them. The sample belongs to a study of cytomegalovirus exposure and HLA in healthy donors. On the study more broadly: Prior work identified under 130 million unique TCR beta sequences in roughly 190 million T cells. Broader study findings: Previously analyzed data showed that most TCR beta V segments were productive at a frequency of about 90% or about 30%. Later analysis placed DRB1 highest and HLA-C lowest in TCR association rates, which differed by HLA locus.

The PCR ran on 60 Vbeta and 13 Jbeta primers. Here immunoSEQ multiplex PCR was the method, and the copy in TCRdb shows in-frame clones only, minus some. The sample yields around 160,000 clones, 68% seen once. Sequenced: PBMCs. The TCR sequence derives from a woman under 30 in good health and CMV-seropositive. The V and J genes are TRBV27 and TRBJ2-1; no definite D call. In nucleotides, the CDR3 is TGTGCCAGCAGTTTCTTGAGGTCCTCCTACAATGAGCAGTTCTTC. It encodes CASSFLRSSYNEQFF.